This T cell receptor beta chain emerged from a study of OX40 agonist ivuxolimab in advanced cancers. Sequencing was performed with immunoSEQ multiplex PCR; in TCRdb, only in-frame clones are kept and a portion is missing. Among roughly 76,000 clones listed, 90% to 95% were seen once. CDR1 and CDR2 (germline): SGHRS, YFSETQ. The V gene lost 0 bases and the J gene lost 1 base, with 13 bases spanning the gap. This CDR3 region has 16 residues. The V gene is TRBV5-1, the J gene TRBJ1-1, with D tentatively TRBD1 (5 bases). The source material was CD4+ or CD8+ T cells sorted from blood, sampled in a trial of the OX40 agonist ivuxolimab. The TCR was taken from an adult with an advanced solid tumor such as melanoma, head and neck, liver or kidney cancer. Here the CDR3 DNA reads TGCGCCAGCAGCTTGGCACGGGACTCCGGGAACACTGAAGCTTTCTTT. Its translation is CASSLARDSGNTEAFF.